Given below is one TCR beta chain in context. The sample belongs to a study of shared T cell receptors in the human thymus. The CDR3 totals 16 residues. J was trimmed by 7 bases and V by 6 bases; bases with no gene match: 18. Germline CDR1 and CDR2: KGHSH and LQKENI. Repertoires were generated with immunoSEQ multiplex PCR, while TCRdb's copy carries only in-frame clones and drops some. The sample has 500,000 to 850,000 clones; approximately 87% are singletons. A further study also used this sample, focusing on human thymus T cells. As that report states: Infants, healthy and Finnish, who were having corrective surgery for congenital heart defects served as donors. The thymus was resected at corrective cardiac surgery. It looked as if thymic and blood repertoires used V and J genes in a biased way. Related reports documented highly overlapping thymic repertoires among unrelated individuals.

The clonotype comes from a boy under two years old with a congenital heart defect. The chain employs TRBV18 and TRBJ2-7, with 7 bases matching TRBD1. The material sequenced was thymocytes. The chain's CDR3 is CASSPGTDPPTLEQYF. CDR3 nucleotides: TGTGCCAGCTCCCCCGGGACAGATCCCCCTACGTTAGAGCAGTACTTC.